This T cell receptor (beta chain) was captured by sequencing in a study of T-cell reconstitution after alpha-beta-depleted transplantation in children. Unique molecular identifiers were used to barcode this TCRbeta library. One entry per CDR3 protein, called by TCRdb with MiXCR from the PCR reads. The repertoire consists of about 640,000 distinct CDR3 sequences, with approximately 15% occurring once and the leading ten covering under 1.2%. Germline CDR1 SGHVS, CDR2 FQNEAQ. The V end lost 2 bases, the J end lost 2 bases, and 16 bases lay between the germline ends. CDR3 length equals 17 residues. The sequence came from a human donor who donated a stem cell graft to a child with acute myeloid leukemia. The chain is built from TRBV7-8 and TRBJ2-1; no definite D call. The sample in question was PBMCs from the stem cell graft donor, obtained from the stem cell graft. The DNA for the CDR3 is TGTGCCAGCAGCTTACTTGGCCGGCACGACGCCTACAATGAGCAGTTCTTC. This translates into CASSLLGRHDAYNEQFF.